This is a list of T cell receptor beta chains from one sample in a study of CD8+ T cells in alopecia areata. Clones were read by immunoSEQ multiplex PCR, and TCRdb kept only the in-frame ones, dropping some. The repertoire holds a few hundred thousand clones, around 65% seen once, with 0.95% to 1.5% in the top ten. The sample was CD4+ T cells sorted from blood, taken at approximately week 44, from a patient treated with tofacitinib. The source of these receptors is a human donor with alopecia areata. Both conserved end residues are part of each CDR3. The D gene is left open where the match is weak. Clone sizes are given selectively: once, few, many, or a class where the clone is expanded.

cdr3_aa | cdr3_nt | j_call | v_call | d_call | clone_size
CASSRGNYGYTF | TGTGCCAGCTCCAGGGGGAACTATGGCTACACCTTC | TRBJ1-2 | TRBV25-1 | TRBD1 | -
CASSERIRRGNYGYTF | TGTGCCAGCAGTGAACGAATTAGGAGGGGGAACTATGGCTACACCTTC | TRBJ1-2 | TRBV2 | - | -
CASSALRGAGTGELFF | TGTGCCAGCAGCGCACTACGGGGGGCGGGCACCGGGGAGCTGTTTTTT | TRBJ2-2 | TRBV9 | - | once
CSVAKNYGYTF | TGCAGCGTTGCTAAAAACTATGGCTACACCTTC | TRBJ1-2 | TRBV29-1 | - | few
CAWRTAGASYEQYF | TGTGCCTGGAGGACCGCAGGGGCAAGTTACGAGCAGTACTTC | TRBJ2-7 | TRBV30 | - | -
CASSDRDTASYEQYF | TGTGCCAGCAGCGACCGGGACACCGCCTCCTACGAGCAGTACTTC | TRBJ2-7 | TRBV7-9 | - | few
CASTQGPSETQYF | TGTGCCAGCACCCAGGGACCTTCGGAGACCCAGTACTTC | TRBJ2-5 | TRBV5-6 | - | -
CASSPTGERTGELFF | TGTGCCAGCAGCCCGACAGGGGAGCGGACCGGGGAGCTGTTTTTT | TRBJ2-2 | TRBV7-3 | TRBD1 | -
CASSPFAISGAQETQYF | TGTGCCAGCTCACCATTCGCCATTTCGGGGGCCCAAGAGACCCAGTACTTC | TRBJ2-5 | TRBV18 | - | -
CSGVRGSEQYF | TGCAGCGGCGTTCGGGGAAGCGAGCAGTACTTC | TRBJ2-7 | TRBV29-1 | - | -
CAISVGTARGGETQYF | TGTGCCATCAGTGTTGGCACAGCCCGCGGGGGAGAGACCCAGTACTTC | TRBJ2-5 | TRBV10-3 | TRBD2 | -
CASSPQNTGELFF | TGCGCCAGCAGCCCCCAGAACACCGGGGAGCTGTTTTTT | TRBJ2-2 | TRBV4-3 | - | few
CASSLAGGGVEQFF | TGTGCCAGCAGCTTGGCCGGGGGGGGCGTTGAGCAGTTCTTC | TRBJ2-1 | TRBV5-4 | TRBD2 | -
CASSYLGGLDTEAFF | TGTGCCAGCAGTTATCTCGGAGGGTTAGACACTGAAGCTTTCTTT | TRBJ1-1 | TRBV6-6 | - | -
CSVPGQGSGYTF | TGCAGCGTTCCGGGACAGGGTTCTGGCTACACCTTC | TRBJ1-2 | TRBV29-1 | TRBD1 | few
CSARIAGGGSNEQFF | TGCAGCGCTAGAATAGCGGGGGGCGGATCCAATGAGCAGTTCTTC | TRBJ2-1 | TRBV29-1 | TRBD2 | -
CASSLDLPSGVTGELFF | TGTGCCAGCAGCTTAGATCTGCCTAGCGGGGTAACCGGGGAGCTGTTTTTT | TRBJ2-2 | TRBV11-2 | TRBD2 | -
CASSSSSDHGELFF | TGCGCCAGCAGCAGCTCTAGCGACCACGGGGAGCTGTTTTTT | TRBJ2-2 | TRBV5-1 | - | -
CASSVDLNGELFF | TGTGCCAGCAGCGTCGACTTAAACGGGGAGCTGTTTTTT | TRBJ2-2 | TRBV9 | - | -
CASSLIGVDKNIQYF | TGTGCCAGCAGCTTGATCGGAGTTGACAAAAACATTCAGTACTTC | TRBJ2-4 | TRBV7-9 | - | -
CASSYLLSSSGEKLFF | TGTGCCAGCAGTTACCTCCTCTCGAGCTCAGGGGAAAAACTGTTTTTT | TRBJ1-4 | TRBV6-6 | - | -
CASSFKDRGPYEQYF | TGTGCCAGCAGCTTCAAAGACAGGGGGCCATACGAGCAGTACTTC | TRBJ2-7 | TRBV11-2 | TRBD1 | -
CAWIKQGMNTEAFF | TGTGCCTGGATTAAACAGGGTATGAACACTGAAGCTTTCTTT | TRBJ1-1 | TRBV30 | - | -
CASSLKGAVYEQYF | TGTGCCAGCAGCTTGAAGGGGGCGGTCTACGAGCAGTACTTC | TRBJ2-7 | TRBV5-6 | TRBD1 | -
CASSRPDGNTEAFF | TGTGCCAGCAGCCGACCTGACGGGAACACTGAAGCTTTCTTT | TRBJ1-1 | TRBV5-6 | - | -
CASSLNGLNNSNQPQHF | TGCGCCAGCAGCCTTAATGGACTGAATAATAGCAATCAGCCCCAGCATTTT | TRBJ1-5 | TRBV4-1 | - | -
CASSQTGQDIYGYTF | TGCGCCAGCAGCCAAACGGGACAGGACATCTATGGCTACACCTTC | TRBJ1-2 | TRBV4-1 | TRBD1 | few
CASSYSQFVYEQYF | TGTGCCAGCAGTTACTCGCAGTTCGTCTACGAGCAGTACTTC | TRBJ2-7 | TRBV6-6 | - | -
CASSLDGGNYEQYF | TGCGCCAGCAGCTTGGACGGAGGGAACTACGAGCAGTACTTC | TRBJ2-7 | TRBV5-1 | - | -
CASSFKQHF | TGTGCCAGCAGCTTCAAACAGCATTTT | TRBJ1-5 | TRBV7-3 | - | few
CSVGQGAIYEQFF | TGCAGCGTTGGTCAGGGGGCGATCTATGAGCAGTTCTTC | TRBJ2-1 | TRBV29-1 | TRBD1 | -
CAAGDTQYF | TGTGCCGCGGGAGATACGCAGTATTTT | TRBJ2-3 | TRBV7-9 | - | -
CASSERTSFQETQYF | TGTGCCAGCAGTGAGAGAACGTCCTTCCAAGAGACCCAGTACTTC | TRBJ2-5 | TRBV2 | - | -
CASSLRGLYTEAFF | TGTGCCAGCAGTTTACGGGGGTTGTACACTGAAGCTTTCTTT | TRBJ1-1 | TRBV27 | - | -
CASRTDRDEQYF | TGTGCCAGCAGGACAGACAGGGACGAGCAGTACTTC | TRBJ2-7 | TRBV10-3 | TRBD1 | -
CASSLGISADSYEQYF | TGCGCCAGCAGCTTGGGTATTTCCGCAGACTCCTACGAGCAGTACTTC | TRBJ2-7 | TRBV5-1 | - | -
CASSPNLGTSDGYTF | TGTGCCAGCAGTCCTAATTTGGGGACTTCTGATGGCTACACCTTC | TRBJ1-2 | TRBV6-4 | - | -
CASSLNPGGPSPLHF | TGTGCCAGCAGCTTAAACCCAGGAGGTCCTTCACCCCTCCACTTT | TRBJ1-6 | TRBV7-6 | - | few
CASSSVFSGYGETQYF | TGTGCCAGCAGCTCAGTCTTCTCAGGGTATGGAGAGACCCAGTACTTC | TRBJ2-5 | TRBV5-6 | - | -
CASGGTEAFF | TGTGCCTCTGGGGGCACTGAAGCTTTCTTT | TRBJ1-1 | TRBV30 | - | -
CASSFGQGGQPQHF | TGCGCCAGCAGCTTTGGACAGGGCGGTCAGCCCCAGCATTTT | TRBJ1-5 | TRBV5-1 | TRBD1 | few
CASRGQGGYEQYF | TGTGCCAGCAGAGGACAGGGGGGCTACGAGCAGTACTTC | TRBJ2-7 | TRBV25-1 | TRBD1 | -
CASSIVSSNQPQHF | TGTGCCAGTAGTATAGTAAGTAGCAATCAGCCCCAGCATTTT | TRBJ1-5 | TRBV19 | - | few
CASSEATSRYNEQFF | TGTGCCAGCAGTGAAGCGACTAGCCGCTACAATGAGCAGTTCTTC | TRBJ2-1 | TRBV2 | TRBD2 | -
CSVRFPGQGAGTEAFF | TGCAGCGTTCGTTTCCCGGGACAGGGGGCGGGCACTGAAGCTTTCTTT | TRBJ1-1 | TRBV29-1 | TRBD1 | few
CASSQDTRGHSPLHF | TGCGCCAGCAGCCAAGATACCAGGGGTCATTCACCCCTCCACTTT | TRBJ1-6 | TRBV4-3 | - | -
CSVAQTSGANVLTF | TGCAGCGTTGCGCAAACCTCTGGGGCCAACGTCCTGACTTTC | TRBJ2-6 | TRBV29-1 | - | -
CASSSPTSGGYLSYEQYF | TGTGCCAGCAGCTCCCCGACTAGCGGGGGTTACCTCTCCTACGAGCAGTACTTC | TRBJ2-7 | TRBV7-9 | TRBD2 | -
CASSWRTGQRETQYF | TGTGCCAGCAGCTGGCGGACAGGGCAAAGAGAGACCCAGTACTTC | TRBJ2-5 | TRBV7-9 | TRBD1 | -
CSVTQGNTDTQYF | TGCAGCGTAACACAGGGTAATACAGATACGCAGTATTTT | TRBJ2-3 | TRBV29-1 | - | -
CASSRGLAGGPGGTDTQYF | TGTGCCAGCAGCCGAGGACTAGCGGGGGGGCCTGGCGGCACAGATACGCAGTATTTT | TRBJ2-3 | TRBV11-3 | TRBD2 | -
CSVANTGEQYF | TGCAGCGTTGCTAACACAGGGGAGCAGTACTTC | TRBJ2-7 | TRBV29-1 | - | few
CAWRPHGTADSNQPQHF | TGTGCCTGGAGACCTCATGGGACAGCCGATAGCAATCAGCCCCAGCATTTT | TRBJ1-5 | TRBV30 | TRBD1 | -
CAWSPTVYGYTF | TGTGCCTGGAGTCCGACAGTGTATGGCTACACCTTC | TRBJ1-2 | TRBV30 | - | -
CATSIGGSGNSPLHF | TGTGCCACCAGCATCGGGGGTTCGGGTAATTCACCCCTCCACTTT | TRBJ1-6 | TRBV15 | - | -
CASSGGTGYSYEQYF | TGTGCCAGCAGTGGCGGGACAGGGTACTCCTACGAGCAGTACTTC | TRBJ2-7 | TRBV6-5 | TRBD1 | -
CSVQTGVGELFF | TGCAGCGTCCAGACAGGGGTCGGGGAGCTGTTTTTT | TRBJ2-2 | TRBV29-1 | TRBD1 | few
CAWSGLNTEAFF | TGTGCCTGGAGCGGATTGAACACTGAAGCTTTCTTT | TRBJ1-1 | TRBV30 | - | few